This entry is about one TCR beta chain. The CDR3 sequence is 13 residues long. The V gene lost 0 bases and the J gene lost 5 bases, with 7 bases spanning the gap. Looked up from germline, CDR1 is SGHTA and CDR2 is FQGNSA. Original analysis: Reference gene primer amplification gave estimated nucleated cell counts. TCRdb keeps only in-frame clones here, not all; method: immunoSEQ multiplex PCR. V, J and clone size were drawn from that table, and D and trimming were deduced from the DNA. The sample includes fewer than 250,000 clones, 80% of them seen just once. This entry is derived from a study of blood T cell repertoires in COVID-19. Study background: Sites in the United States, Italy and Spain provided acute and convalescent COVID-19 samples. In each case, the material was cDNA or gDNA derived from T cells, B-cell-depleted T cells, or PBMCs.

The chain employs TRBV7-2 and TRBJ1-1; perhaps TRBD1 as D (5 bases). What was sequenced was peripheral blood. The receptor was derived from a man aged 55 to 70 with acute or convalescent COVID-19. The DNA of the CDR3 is TGTGCCAGCAGCTTAGCAGGGGTAACTGAAGCTTTCTTT. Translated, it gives CASSLAGVTEAFF.